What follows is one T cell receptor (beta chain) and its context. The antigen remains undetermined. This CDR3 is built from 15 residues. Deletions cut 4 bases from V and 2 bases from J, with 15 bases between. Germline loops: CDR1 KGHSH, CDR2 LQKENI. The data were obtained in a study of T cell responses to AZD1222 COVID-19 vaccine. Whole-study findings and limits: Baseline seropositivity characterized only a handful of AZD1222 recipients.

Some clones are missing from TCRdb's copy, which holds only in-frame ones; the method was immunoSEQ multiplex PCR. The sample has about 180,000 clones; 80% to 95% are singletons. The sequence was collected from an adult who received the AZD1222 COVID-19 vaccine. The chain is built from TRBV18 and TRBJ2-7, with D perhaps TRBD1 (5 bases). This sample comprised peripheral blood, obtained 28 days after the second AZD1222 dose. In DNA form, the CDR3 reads TGTGCCAGCTCACGGCAAGGGGATCTAACCTACGAGCAGTACTTC. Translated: CASSRQGDLTYEQYF.